This record concerns one T cell receptor beta chain sequence. These data come from a study of T cells in Graves' hyperthyroidism and ophthalmopathy. V dropped 0 bases and J dropped 2 bases, with 16 bases sitting between them. The V gene's germline CDR1 is SGHAT and CDR2 FQNNGV. The CDR3 has 17 residues. Template material for amplifying TCR beta CDR3 regions consisted of RNA transcripts. The HTBI primer set was used in a first-round RT-PCR of the TCR CDR3. TCRdb re-called the multiplex PCR reads through MiXCR, storing one row per CDR3 protein. The table has fewer than 750,000 distinct CDR3 sequences, about 15% seen once; the top ten hold approximately 4.3%.

The source is a woman between 40 and 55 years old with Graves' ophthalmopathy. The chain carries TRBV11-2 and TRBJ1-2, with D possibly matching TRBD1 (5 bases). The sample taken for sequencing was blood. The CDR3 here is CASSLDRPARENYGYTF. The CDR3 DNA is TGTGCCAGCAGCTTAGATCGCCCGGCCAGGGAGAACTATGGCTACACCTTC.